This T cell receptor beta chain came from a study of control samples from healthy donors and cancer patients. Profiling relied on immunoSEQ multiplex PCR, and the TCRdb table lists in-frame clones only, not all of them. The repertoire holds a few hundred thousand clones, with 90% as singletons. The CDR3 contains 12 residues. CDR1 is MNHEY, CDR2 SVGAGI, per germline. Between the trimmed V and J ends, which lost 4 bases and 5 bases, there was a span of 8 bases. The sample comprised PBMCs. This sequence was found in a man aged 40-55 years with head and neck cancer. V usage is TRBV6-5 and J usage is TRBJ2-5; the D gene could be TRBD1 or TRBD2 (6 bases each). CDR3 coding DNA: TGTGCCAGCAGTTGGAGGGGGGAGACCCAGTACTTC. As protein: CASSWRGETQYF.